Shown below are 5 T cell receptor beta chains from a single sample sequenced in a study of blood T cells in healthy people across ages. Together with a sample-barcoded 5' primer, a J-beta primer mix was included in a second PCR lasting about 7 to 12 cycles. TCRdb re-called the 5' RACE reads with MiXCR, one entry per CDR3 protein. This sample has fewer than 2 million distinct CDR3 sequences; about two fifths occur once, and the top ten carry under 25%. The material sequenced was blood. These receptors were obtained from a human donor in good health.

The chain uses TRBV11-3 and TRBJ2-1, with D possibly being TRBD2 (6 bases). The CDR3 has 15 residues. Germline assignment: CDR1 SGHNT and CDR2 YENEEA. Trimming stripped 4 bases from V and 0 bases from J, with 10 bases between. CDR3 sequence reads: CASSSSRGSYNEQFF. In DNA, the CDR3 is TGTGCCAGCAGCTCCTCGCGGGGCTCCTACAATGAGCAGTTCTTC.

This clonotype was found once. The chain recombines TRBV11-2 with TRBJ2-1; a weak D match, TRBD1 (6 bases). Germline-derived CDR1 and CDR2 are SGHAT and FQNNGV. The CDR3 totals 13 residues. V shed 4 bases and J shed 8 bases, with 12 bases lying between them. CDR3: CASSSGESYEQFF. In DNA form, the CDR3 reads TGTGCCAGCAGCTCAGGGGAATCGTATGAGCAGTTCTTC.

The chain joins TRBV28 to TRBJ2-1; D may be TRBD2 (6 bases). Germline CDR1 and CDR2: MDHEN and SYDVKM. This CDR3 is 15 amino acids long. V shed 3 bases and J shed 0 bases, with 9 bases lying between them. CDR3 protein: CASSFFGGSYNEQFF. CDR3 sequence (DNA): TGTGCCAGCAGTTTCTTCGGGGGCTCCTACAATGAGCAGTTCTTC.

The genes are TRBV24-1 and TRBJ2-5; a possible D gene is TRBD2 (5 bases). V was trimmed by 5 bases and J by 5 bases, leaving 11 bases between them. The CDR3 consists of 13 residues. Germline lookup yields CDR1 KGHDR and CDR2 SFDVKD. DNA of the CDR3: TGTGCCACCAGTGCCGGGATAAGGGAGACCCAGTACTTC. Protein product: CATSAGIRETQYF.

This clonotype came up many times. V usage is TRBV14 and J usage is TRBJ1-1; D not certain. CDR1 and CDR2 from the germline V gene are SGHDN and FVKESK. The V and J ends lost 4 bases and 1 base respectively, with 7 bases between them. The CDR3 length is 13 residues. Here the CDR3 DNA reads TGTGCCAGCAGCCCTTCGGAGAACACTGAAGCTTTCTTT. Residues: CASSPSENTEAFF. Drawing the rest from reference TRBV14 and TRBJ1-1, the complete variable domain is EAGVTQFPSHSVIEKGQTVTLRCDPISGHDNLYWYRRVMGKEIKFLLHFVKESKQDESGMPNNRFLAERTGGTYSTLKVQPAELEDSGVYFCASSPSENTEAFFGQGTRLTVV.